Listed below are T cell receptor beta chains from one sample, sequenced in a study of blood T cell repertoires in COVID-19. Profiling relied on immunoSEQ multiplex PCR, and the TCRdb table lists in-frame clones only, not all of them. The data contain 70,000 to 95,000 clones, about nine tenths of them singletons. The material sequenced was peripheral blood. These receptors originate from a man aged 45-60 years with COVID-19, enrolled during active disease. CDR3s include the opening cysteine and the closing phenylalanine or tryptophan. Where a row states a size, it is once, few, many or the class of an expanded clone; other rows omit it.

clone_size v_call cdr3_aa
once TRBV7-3 CASSLIGRLAGGPDTQYF
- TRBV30 CAWSETGGGQPQHF
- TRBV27 CASSFFRPGQGAGYEQYF
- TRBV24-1 CATSDYSNANTGELFF
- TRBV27 CASSLRTGSNYGYTF
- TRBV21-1 CASSKTSVCQRGGAGELFF
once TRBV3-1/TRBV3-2 CASSGGYAYNEQFF
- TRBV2 CASSQGQTSNQPQHF
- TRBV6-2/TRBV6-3 CASSLSGTSYEQYF
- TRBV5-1 CASSSGQGAYEQYF